The clone carrying this TCR beta chain is medium-sized in the sample. Its antigen is undetermined. The size of this beta chain means little, since it is a stray read in a library made for alpha chains. TCRdb re-analysed the 5' RACE reads in MiXCR, keeping a single row per CDR3 protein. The table records about 6,000 distinct CDR3 sequences, over 12% of them present only once. Time point noted: sample taken at primary tumor resection. From tumor, nontumor lung or frozen PBMC, whole RNA was taken unsorted for sequencing. This sample was taken from a study of spatial heterogeneity in lung cancer. About the study: Each time, sequencing found more beta-chain sequences than alpha-chain sequences. Study-level findings and limits: For expanded intratumoral alpha and beta TCRs, counts tracked tumor mutation counts.

This CDR3 region has 15 residues. Germline values: CDR1 SQVTM, CDR2 ANQGSEA. The V and J ends lost 1 base and 4 bases respectively, with 15 bases between them. This specimen was lung tumor tissue, taken at surgery. The origin of this receptor is a male donor with early-stage non-small cell lung cancer. This chain uses TRBV29-1 with TRBJ2-3; D possibly corresponds to TRBD2 (5 bases). The CDR3 protein is CSVEVESGISDTQYF. CDR3 nucleotides: TGCAGCGTTGAAGTAGAGAGCGGTATATCAGATACGCAGTATTTT.